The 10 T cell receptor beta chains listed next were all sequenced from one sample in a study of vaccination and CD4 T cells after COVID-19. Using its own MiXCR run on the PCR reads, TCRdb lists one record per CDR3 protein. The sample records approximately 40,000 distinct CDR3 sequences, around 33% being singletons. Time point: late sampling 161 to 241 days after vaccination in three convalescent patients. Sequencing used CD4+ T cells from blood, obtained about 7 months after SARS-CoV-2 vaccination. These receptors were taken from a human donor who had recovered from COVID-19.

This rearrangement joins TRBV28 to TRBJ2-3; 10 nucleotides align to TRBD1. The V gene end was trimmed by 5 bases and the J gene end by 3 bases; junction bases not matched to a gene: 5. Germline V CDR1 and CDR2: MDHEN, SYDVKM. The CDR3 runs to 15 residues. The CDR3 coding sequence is TGTGCCAGCAGTGGATCGGGACAGGGGACAGATACGCAGTATTTT. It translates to CASSGSGQGTDTQYF.

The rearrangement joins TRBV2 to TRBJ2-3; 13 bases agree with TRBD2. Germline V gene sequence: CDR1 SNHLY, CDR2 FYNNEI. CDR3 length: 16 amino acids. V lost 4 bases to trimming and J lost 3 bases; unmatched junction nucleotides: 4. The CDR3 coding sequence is TGTGCCAGCAGTGCGGGGACTAGCGGGACGACAGATACGCAGTATTTT. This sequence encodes CASSAGTSGTTDTQYF.

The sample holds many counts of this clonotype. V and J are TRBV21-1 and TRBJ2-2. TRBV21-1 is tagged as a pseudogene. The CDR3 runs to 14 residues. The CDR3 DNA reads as TGTGCCAGCAGCAAAGGACAGAACACCGGGGAGCTGTTTTTT. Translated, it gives CASSKGQNTGELFF.

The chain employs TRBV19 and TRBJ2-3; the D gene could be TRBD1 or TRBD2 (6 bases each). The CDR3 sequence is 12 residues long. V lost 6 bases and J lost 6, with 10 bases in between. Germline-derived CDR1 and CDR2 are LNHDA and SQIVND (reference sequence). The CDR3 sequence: CASSGGGDTQYF. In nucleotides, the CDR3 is TGTGCCAGTAGCGGAGGGGGGGATACGCAGTATTTT.

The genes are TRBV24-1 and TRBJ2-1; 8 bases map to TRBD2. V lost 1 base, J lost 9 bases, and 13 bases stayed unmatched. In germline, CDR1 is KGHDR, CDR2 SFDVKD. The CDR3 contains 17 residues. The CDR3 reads CATSDFGTGGPNSEQFF. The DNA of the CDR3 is TGTGCCACCAGTGATTTCGGAACGGGAGGGCCAAACAGTGAGCAGTTCTTC.

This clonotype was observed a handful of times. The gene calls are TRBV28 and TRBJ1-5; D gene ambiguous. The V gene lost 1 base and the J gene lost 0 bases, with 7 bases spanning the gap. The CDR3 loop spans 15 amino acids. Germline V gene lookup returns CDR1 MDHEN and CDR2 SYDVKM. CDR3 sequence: CASSLYRHSNQPQHF. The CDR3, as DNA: TGTGCCAGCAGTTTATACCGCCATAGCAATCAGCCCCAGCATTTT.

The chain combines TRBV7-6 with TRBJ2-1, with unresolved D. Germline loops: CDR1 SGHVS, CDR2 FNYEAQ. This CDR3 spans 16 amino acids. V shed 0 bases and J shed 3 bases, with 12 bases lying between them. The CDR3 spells CASSLAGLSFYNEQFF. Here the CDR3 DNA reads TGTGCCAGCAGCTTAGCAGGGCTCTCCTTCTACAATGAGCAGTTCTTC. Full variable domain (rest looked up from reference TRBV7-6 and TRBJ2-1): GAGVSQSPRYKVTKRGQDVALRCDPISGHVSLYWYRQALGQGPEFLTYFNYEAQQDKSGLPNDRFSAERPEGSISTLTIQRTEQRDSAMYRCASSLAGLSFYNEQFFGPGTRLTVL.

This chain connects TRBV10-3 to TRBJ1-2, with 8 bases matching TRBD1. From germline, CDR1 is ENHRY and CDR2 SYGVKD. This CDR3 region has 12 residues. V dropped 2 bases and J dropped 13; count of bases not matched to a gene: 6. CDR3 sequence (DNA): TGTGCCATCAGTGAGCAGGGGGCGGTTGCCACCTTC. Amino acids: CAISEQGAVATF.

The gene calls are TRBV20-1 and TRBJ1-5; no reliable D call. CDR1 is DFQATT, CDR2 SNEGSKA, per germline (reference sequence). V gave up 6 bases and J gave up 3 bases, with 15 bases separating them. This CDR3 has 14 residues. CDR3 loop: CSAPTSGYNQPQHF. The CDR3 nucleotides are TGCAGTGCACCCACCTCGGGTTACAATCAGCCCCAGCATTTT.

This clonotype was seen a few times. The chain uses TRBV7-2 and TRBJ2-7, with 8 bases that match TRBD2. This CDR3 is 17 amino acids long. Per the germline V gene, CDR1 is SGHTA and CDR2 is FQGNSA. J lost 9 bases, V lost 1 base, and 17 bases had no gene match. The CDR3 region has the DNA TGTGCCAGCAGCTTAGTGGACCCGAGGGCGGGAGGACTCGCGCAGTACTTC. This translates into CASSLVDPRAGGLAQYF.